A single sample is the source of the 12 T cell receptor beta chains below, sequenced in a study of OX40 agonist ivuxolimab in advanced cancers. TCRdb's copy holds only in-frame clones and misses some; the assay was immunoSEQ multiplex PCR. The sample consists of around 30,000 clones, about nine tenths of them appearing once. The sample consisted of CD4+ or CD8+ T cells sorted from blood, taken in a trial of the OX40 agonist ivuxolimab. The receptors were gathered from an adult with an advanced solid tumor such as melanoma, head and neck, liver or kidney cancer.

This chain links TRBV30 with TRBJ1-2; TRBD1 is a possible D gene (5 bases). Germline CDR1 and CDR2: GTSNPN and SVGIG (reference sequence). The V end was cut by 5 bases, the J end by 0 bases, with 7 bases between. The CDR3 is 12 amino acids. The CDR3 sequence: CAWGTPNYGYTF. The CDR3, as DNA: TGTGCCTGGGGGACCCCTAACTATGGCTACACCTTC.

The chain is built from TRBV6-6 and TRBJ2-1; 8 bases are a match to TRBD2. The CDR3 runs 15 residues. With V trimmed by 5 bases and J by 0 bases, 3 bases remained unmatched. Germline CDR1 and CDR2: MNHNY and SVGAGI (reference sequence). The CDR3 spells CASSREGSSYNEQFF. The CDR3 coding sequence is TGTGCCAGCAGTCGGGAGGGTTCCTCCTACAATGAGCAGTTCTTC.

This clone showed up just a few times. CDR3 nucleotide sequence: TGTGCCAGCAGCCACCAAGGGGCGGAAAGCACAGATACGCAGTATTTT. Translation gives CASSHQGAESTDTQYF. V and J are TRBV7-2 and TRBJ2-3, with D perhaps matching TRBD1 (5 bases). The germline gives CDR1 SGHTA, CDR2 FQGNSA. The V and J ends lost 5 bases and 0 bases respectively, with 15 bases between them. The CDR3 has 16 residues.

The chain uses TRBV4-1 and TRBJ2-7; 7 bases are shared with TRBD1. Germline CDR1 and CDR2: MGHRA and YSYEKL. This CDR3 spans 18 amino acids. Trimming cost V 0 bases and J 2 bases; bases outside gene matches: 13. The CDR3 DNA is TGCGCCAGCAGCCAAGATCCCGGCAGGGGGTTTCACCCCTACGAGCAGTACTTC. It encodes CASSQDPGRGFHPYEQYF.

V and J are TRBV2 and TRBJ1-1; 8 bases match TRBD1. V lost 4 bases, J lost 2 bases, and 3 bases stayed unmatched. CDR1 SNHLY and CDR2 FYNNEI come from the germline V gene. The CDR3 has 14 amino acids. The chain's CDR3 is CASSAGQGNTEAFF. Written as DNA, the CDR3 is TGTGCCAGCAGTGCCGGACAGGGTAACACTGAAGCTTTCTTT.

J is TRBJ1-3 and V is TRBV6-1; the D is unclear. This CDR3 region has 12 residues. Trimming took off 7 bases at V and 2 bases at J, with 6 bases between the two ends. CDR1 and CDR2 (germline): MNHNS, SASEGT. In nucleotides, the CDR3 is TGTGCCAGCACGGGTCCTGGAAACACCATATATTTT. Translating it yields CASTGPGNTIYF.

CDR3: CASSYGQVNYGYTF. The CDR3 nucleotides are TGTGCCAGCAGTTACGGGCAGGTGAACTATGGCTACACCTTC. V and J are TRBV6-6 and TRBJ1-2; D not resolved. The germline gives CDR1 MNHNY, CDR2 SVGAGI (reference sequence). V was cut by 2 bases and J by 2 bases, with 9 bases left in between. The length of the CDR3 is 14 residues.

V usage is TRBV18 and J usage is TRBJ2-2; 12 positions agree with TRBD1. There are 17 residues in the CDR3. Trimming took 3 bases from V and 7 from J; bases not matched to a gene: 9. Germline V gene sequence: CDR1 KGHSH, CDR2 LQKENI. CDR3 region: CASSPLRGQGANGELFF. The CDR3 DNA reads TGTGCCAGCTCACCCCTCAGGGGACAGGGGGCAAACGGGGAGCTGTTTTTT.

This clone was seen only a few times. The chain employs TRBV7-2 and TRBJ2-1; TRBD1 aligns across 7 bases. Germline CDR1 SGHTA, CDR2 FQGNSA. The CDR3 sequence is 15 residues long. Unmatched junction bases numbered 4, after V lost 5 bases and J lost 0 bases. The CDR3 sequence: CASSHRQGSYNEQFF. Here the CDR3 DNA reads TGTGCCAGCAGCCACCGACAGGGCTCCTACAATGAGCAGTTCTTC.

The chain recombines TRBV4-2 with TRBJ1-1; D remains unclear. Per germline, CDR1 LGHNA and CDR2 YNFKEQ. The V end lost 0 bases, the J end lost 1 base, and 6 bases lay between the germline ends. This CDR3 comprises 14 residues. In DNA form, the CDR3 reads TGTGCCAGCAGCCAAGATCCAGGGAACACTGAAGCTTTCTTT. Translated, it gives CASSQDPGNTEAFF.

The chain employs TRBV6-5 and TRBJ2-7, with TRBD1 matching over 9 bases. V lost 5 bases, J lost 1 base, and 6 bases stayed unmatched. This CDR3 spans 15 amino acids. Germline V lookup: CDR1 MNHEY, CDR2 SVGAGI. The CDR3 DNA sequence: TGTGCCAGCAGTCGACAGGGGGTGGCTTCCTACGAGCAGTACTTC. It codes for CASSRQGVASYEQYF.

The chain uses TRBV30 and TRBJ1-4, with TRBD1 identical over 10 bases. The CDR3 extends over 15 amino acids. Germline lookup yields CDR1 GTSNPN and CDR2 SVGIG (reference sequence). J gave up 7 bases and V 2 bases, and 7 bases lay outside the gene matches. CDR3 loop: CAWSLTGTGAEKLFF. The CDR3, as DNA: TGTGCCTGGAGTTTAACCGGGACAGGGGCTGAAAAACTGTTTTTT.